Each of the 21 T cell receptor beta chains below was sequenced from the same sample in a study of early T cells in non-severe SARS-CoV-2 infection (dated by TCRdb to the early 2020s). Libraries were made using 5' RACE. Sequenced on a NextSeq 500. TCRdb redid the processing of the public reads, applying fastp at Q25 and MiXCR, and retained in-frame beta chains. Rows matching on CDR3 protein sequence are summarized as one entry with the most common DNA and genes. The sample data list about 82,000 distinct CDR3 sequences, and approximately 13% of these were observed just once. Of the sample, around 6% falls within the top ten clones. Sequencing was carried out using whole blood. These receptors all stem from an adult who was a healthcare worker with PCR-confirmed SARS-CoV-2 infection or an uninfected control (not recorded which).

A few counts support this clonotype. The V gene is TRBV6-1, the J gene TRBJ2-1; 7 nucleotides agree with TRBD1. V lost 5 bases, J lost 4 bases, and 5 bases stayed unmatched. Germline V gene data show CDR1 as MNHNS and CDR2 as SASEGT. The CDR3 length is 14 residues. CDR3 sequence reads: CASSLGQLYNEQFF. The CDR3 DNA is TGTGCCAGCAGTCTGGGACAGCTTTACAATGAGCAGTTCTTC.

The CDR3 DNA reads TGTGCCAGCAGCTTTAGTCCCCCGACAGGGGCGAGGACTGAAGCTTTCTTT. Translating gives CASSFSPPTGARTEAFF. The chain uses TRBV5-5 and TRBJ1-1; 8 bases align to TRBD1. V shed 2 bases and J 5 bases; nucleotides not matched to a gene: 14. Germline V gives CDR1 SGHKS, CDR2 YYEKEE (reference sequence). CDR3 length: 17 residues.

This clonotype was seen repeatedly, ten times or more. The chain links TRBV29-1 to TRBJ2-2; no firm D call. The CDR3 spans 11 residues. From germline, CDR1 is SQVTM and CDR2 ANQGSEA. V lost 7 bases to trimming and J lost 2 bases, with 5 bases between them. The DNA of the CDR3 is TGCAGCGCCCTCAACACCGGGGAGCTGTTTTTT. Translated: CSALNTGELFF.

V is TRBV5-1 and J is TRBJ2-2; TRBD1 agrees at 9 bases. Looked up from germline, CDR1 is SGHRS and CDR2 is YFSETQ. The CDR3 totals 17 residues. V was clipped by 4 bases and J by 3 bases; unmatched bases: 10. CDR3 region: CASSEGPRTGDTGELFF. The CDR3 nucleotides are TGCGCCAGCAGCGAGGGTCCCAGGACAGGGGACACCGGGGAGCTGTTTTTT.

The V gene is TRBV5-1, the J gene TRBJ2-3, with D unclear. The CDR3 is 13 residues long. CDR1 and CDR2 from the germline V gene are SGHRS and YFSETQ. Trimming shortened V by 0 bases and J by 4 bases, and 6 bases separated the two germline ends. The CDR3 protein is CASSLASPDTQYF. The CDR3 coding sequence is TGCGCCAGCAGCTTGGCATCCCCAGATACGCAGTATTTT.

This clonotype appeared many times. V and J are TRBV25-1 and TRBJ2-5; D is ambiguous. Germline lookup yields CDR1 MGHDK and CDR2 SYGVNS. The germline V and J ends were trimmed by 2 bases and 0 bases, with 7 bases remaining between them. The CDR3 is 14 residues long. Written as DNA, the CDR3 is TGTGCCAGCAGTGAAAGTCTGTACCAAGAGACCCAGTACTTC. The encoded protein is CASSESLYQETQYF.

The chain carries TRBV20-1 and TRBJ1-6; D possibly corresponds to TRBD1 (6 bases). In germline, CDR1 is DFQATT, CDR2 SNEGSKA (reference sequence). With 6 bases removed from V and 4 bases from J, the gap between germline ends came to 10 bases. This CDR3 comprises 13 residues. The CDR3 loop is CSAAGQYNSPLHF. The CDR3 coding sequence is TGCAGTGCGGCGGGACAATATAATTCACCCCTCCACTTT.

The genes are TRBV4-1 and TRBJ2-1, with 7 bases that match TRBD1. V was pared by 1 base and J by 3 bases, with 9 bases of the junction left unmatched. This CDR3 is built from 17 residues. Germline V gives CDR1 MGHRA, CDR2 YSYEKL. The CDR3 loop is CASSQGPPGQHYNEQFF. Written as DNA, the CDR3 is TGCGCCAGCAGCCAAGGGCCGCCGGGACAGCACTACAATGAGCAGTTCTTC.

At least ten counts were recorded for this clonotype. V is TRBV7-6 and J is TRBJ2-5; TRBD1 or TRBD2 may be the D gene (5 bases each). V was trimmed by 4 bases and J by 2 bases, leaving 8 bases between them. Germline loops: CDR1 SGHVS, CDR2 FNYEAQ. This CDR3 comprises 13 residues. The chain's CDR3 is CASSWGRQETQYF. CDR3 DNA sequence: TGTGCCAGCAGCTGGGGACGGCAAGAGACCCAGTACTTC.

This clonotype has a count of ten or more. CDR3 amino acids: CASSFTGAWRYTF. The DNA for the CDR3 is TGTGCCAGCAGTTTTACAGGAGCGTGGCGCTACACCTTC. The gene calls are TRBV12-3 or TRBV12-4 and TRBJ1-2; a possible D gene is TRBD1 (5 bases). The CDR3 runs 13 residues. With 3 bases removed from V and 9 bases from J, the gap between germline ends came to 14 bases.

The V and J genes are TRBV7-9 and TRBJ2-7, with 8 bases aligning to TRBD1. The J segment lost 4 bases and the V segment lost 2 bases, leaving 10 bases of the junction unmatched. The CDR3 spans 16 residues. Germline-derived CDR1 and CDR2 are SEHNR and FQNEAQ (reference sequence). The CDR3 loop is CASSLTLGDRKYEQYF. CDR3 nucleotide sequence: TGTGCCAGCAGCTTAACCCTTGGGGACAGGAAATACGAGCAGTACTTC.

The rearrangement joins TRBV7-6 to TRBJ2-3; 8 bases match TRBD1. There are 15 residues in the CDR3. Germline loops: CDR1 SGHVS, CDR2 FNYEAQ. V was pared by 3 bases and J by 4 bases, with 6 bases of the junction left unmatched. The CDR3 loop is CASSFETGEADTQYF. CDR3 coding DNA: TGTGCCAGCAGCTTCGAGACAGGGGAGGCAGATACGCAGTATTTT.

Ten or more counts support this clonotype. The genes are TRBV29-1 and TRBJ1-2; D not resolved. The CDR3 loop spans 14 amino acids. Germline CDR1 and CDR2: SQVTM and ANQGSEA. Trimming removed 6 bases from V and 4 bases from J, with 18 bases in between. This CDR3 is CSVQPGGPGYGYTF. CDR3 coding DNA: TGCAGCGTCCAGCCTGGAGGGCCCGGCTATGGCTACACCTTC.

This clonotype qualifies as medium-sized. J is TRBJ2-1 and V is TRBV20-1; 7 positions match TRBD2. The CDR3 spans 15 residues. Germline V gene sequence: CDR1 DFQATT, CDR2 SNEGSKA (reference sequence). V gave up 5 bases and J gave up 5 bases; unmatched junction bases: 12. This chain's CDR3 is CSAPRSASGHNEQFF. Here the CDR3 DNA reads TGCAGTGCTCCTCGTTCGGCTAGCGGCCACAATGAGCAGTTCTTC.

The CDR3 DNA is TGCGCCAGCAGCTCCCAAGGGGGCTCCTACGAGCAGTACTTC. Residues: CASSSQGGSYEQYF. The chain combines TRBV5-1 with TRBJ2-7, with a weak D call TRBD1 (6 bases). The germline V gene encodes CDR1 SGHRS and CDR2 YFSETQ. This CDR3 is built from 14 residues. The V and J ends lost 3 bases and 0 bases respectively, with 10 bases between them.

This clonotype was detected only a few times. The CDR3 sequence: CASSLVPGELFF. DNA for the CDR3: TGTGCCAGCAGCTTAGTTCCCGGGGAGCTGTTTTTT. The chain is built from TRBV11-3 and TRBJ2-2; no reliable D call. The CDR3 covers 12 residues. From germline, CDR1 is SGHNT and CDR2 YENEEA. The V gene lost 1 base and the J gene lost 6 bases, with 3 bases spanning the gap.

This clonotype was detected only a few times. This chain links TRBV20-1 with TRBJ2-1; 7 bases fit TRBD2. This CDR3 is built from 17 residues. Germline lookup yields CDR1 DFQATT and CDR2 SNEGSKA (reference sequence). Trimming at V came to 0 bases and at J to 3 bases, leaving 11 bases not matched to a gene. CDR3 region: CSARDFSASGNYNEQFF. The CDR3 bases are TGCAGTGCTAGAGATTTTTCGGCTAGCGGAAACTACAATGAGCAGTTCTTC.

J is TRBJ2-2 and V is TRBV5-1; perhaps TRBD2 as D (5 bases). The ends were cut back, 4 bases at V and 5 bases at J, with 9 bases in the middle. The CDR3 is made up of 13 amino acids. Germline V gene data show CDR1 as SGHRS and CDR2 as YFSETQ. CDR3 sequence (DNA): TGCGCCAGCAGCCTGGAGGTTACCGGGGAGCTGTTTTTT. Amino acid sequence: CASSLEVTGELFF.

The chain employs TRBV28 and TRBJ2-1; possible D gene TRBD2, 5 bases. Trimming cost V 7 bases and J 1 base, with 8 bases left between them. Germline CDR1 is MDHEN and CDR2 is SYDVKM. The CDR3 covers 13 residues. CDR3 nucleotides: TGTGCCAGCACGAAGCGGTCCTACAATGAGCAGTTCTTC. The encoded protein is CASTKRSYNEQFF.

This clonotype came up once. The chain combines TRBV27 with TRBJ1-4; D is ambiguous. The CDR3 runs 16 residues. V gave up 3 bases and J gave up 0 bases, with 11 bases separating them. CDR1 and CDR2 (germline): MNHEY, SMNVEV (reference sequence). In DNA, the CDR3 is TGTGCCAGCAGTTTTCTGGGGATGGCAACTAATGAAAAACTGTTTTTT. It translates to CASSFLGMATNEKLFF.

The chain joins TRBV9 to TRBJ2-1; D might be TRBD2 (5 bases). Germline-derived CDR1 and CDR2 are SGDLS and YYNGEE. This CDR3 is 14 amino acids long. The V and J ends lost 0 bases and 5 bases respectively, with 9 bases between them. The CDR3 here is CASSVVGLNNEQFF. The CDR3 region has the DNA TGTGCCAGCAGCGTAGTAGGACTTAACAATGAGCAGTTCTTC.